The next 29 T cell receptor beta chains were all read from a single sample in a study of CD8 T cells in Susac syndrome. Reverse transcription used about 0.5 to 1 ug RNA and random hexamers. TCRdb redid the calling of the immunoSEQ multiplex PCR reads with MiXCR, one entry per CDR3 protein. The data contain about 140,000 distinct CDR3 sequences, over 90% of them seen just once; the ten biggest clones take up 0.14%. Sequencing used CD4+ T cells from PBMCs. All receptors derive from a human donor with Susac syndrome.

The V gene is TRBV9, the J gene TRBJ1-2, with D unresolved. Germline-derived CDR1 and CDR2 are SGDLS and YYNGEE. V lost 1 base and J 4 bases, leaving 8 bases between the germline ends. CDR3 length equals 13 residues. The CDR3 is CASSVSRGYGYTF. The CDR3 DNA reads TGTGCCAGCAGCGTATCACGGGGCTATGGCTACACCTTC.

The chain carries TRBV3-1 and TRBJ1-2; the D is unclear. This CDR3 contains 13 residues. Trimming pared 3 bases from V and 1 base from J, leaving 6 bases between. Germline V gene sequence: CDR1 LGHDT, CDR2 YNNKEL (reference sequence). CDR3: CASSQTLNYGYTF. CDR3 bases: TGTGCCAGCAGCCAGACACTTAACTATGGCTACACCTTC.

The chain is built from TRBV20-1 and TRBJ2-4; 8 nucleotides agree with TRBD2. The CDR3 is 15 residues long. V gave up 0 bases and J gave up 6 bases; unmatched junction bases: 7. Germline lookup yields CDR1 DFQATT and CDR2 SNEGSKA (reference sequence). CDR3 nucleotides: TGCAGTGCTAGAGATGCAGCGGGGGAGGGAAACATTCAGTACTTC. It codes for CSARDAAGEGNIQYF.

The chain carries TRBV4-3 and TRBJ2-6, with D perhaps TRBD1 (6 bases). The V end was cut by 8 bases, the J end by 0 bases, with 17 bases between. This CDR3 comprises 17 residues. CDR1 and CDR2 from the germline V gene are LGHNA and YSLEER. The CDR3 here is CASANLQGGSGANVLTF. The CDR3 DNA reads as TGCGCCAGCGCGAACTTACAGGGTGGCTCTGGGGCCAACGTCCTGACTTTC.

This chain uses TRBV4-1 with TRBJ1-2; no definite D call. The CDR3 extends over 15 amino acids. Trimming cost V 1 base and J 8 bases, with 17 bases left between them. From germline, CDR1 is MGHRA and CDR2 YSYEKL. CDR3: CASSQGAQTGTGYTF. The CDR3 DNA sequence: TGCGCCAGCAGCCAAGGGGCACAGACCGGAACGGGCTACACCTTC.

This clonotype was picked up one time. This chain links TRBV6-6 with TRBJ1-2; D possibly corresponds to TRBD1 (5 bases). Trimming stripped 6 bases from V and 1 base from J, with 9 bases between. Germline values: CDR1 MNHNY, CDR2 SVGAGI (reference sequence). The CDR3 is 13 residues long. The CDR3 reads CASRRGYNYGYTF. Here the CDR3 DNA reads TGTGCCAGCAGACGGGGGTATAACTATGGCTACACCTTC.

The chain employs TRBV15 and TRBJ2-5; 7 positions agree with TRBD1. The junction had 12 bases not matched to a gene; V was cut back by 0 bases and J by 5 bases. This CDR3 spans 17 amino acids. The germline V gene has CDR1 LNHNV and CDR2 YYDKDF (reference sequence). The CDR3: CATSRDLEGAPGETQYF. CDR3 in DNA: TGTGCCACCAGCAGAGATCTAGAGGGGGCTCCGGGGGAGACCCAGTACTTC. The whole variable domain, filled in from reference TRBV15 and TRBJ2-5, reads DAMVIQNPRYQVTQFGKPVTLSCSQTLNHNVMYWYQQKSSQAPKLLFHYYDKDFNNEADTPDNFQSRRPNTSFCFLDIRSPGLGDTAMYLCATSRDLEGAPGETQYFGPGTRLLVL.

This chain joins TRBV18 and TRBJ2-1; 7 bases are a match to TRBD2. With 6 bases clipped from V and 9 bases from J, the junction kept 14 bases outside the gene matches. This CDR3 is 15 amino acids long. Germline loops: CDR1 KGHSH, CDR2 LQKENI. This CDR3 reads CASSPGGTAGGEQFF. In nucleotides, the CDR3 is TGTGCCAGCTCCCCCGGGGGGACCGCAGGAGGTGAGCAGTTCTTC. Together with reference TRBV18 and TRBJ2-1, the CDR3 gives the full variable domain: NAGVMQNPRHLVRRRGQEARLRCSPMKGHSHVYWYRQLPEEGLKFMVYLQKENIIDESGMPKERFSAEFPKEGPSILRIQQVVRGDSAAYFCASSPGGTAGGEQFFGPGTRLTVL.

The rearrangement links TRBV30 to TRBJ1-4; D is unresolved. Trimming pared 0 bases from V and 12 bases from J, leaving 11 bases between. Germline V gives CDR1 GTSNPN, CDR2 SVGIG (reference sequence). The CDR3 extends over 12 amino acids. The CDR3 sequence: CAWSVQPSELFF. The CDR3, as DNA: TGTGCCTGGAGTGTACAGCCTTCGGAACTGTTTTTT.

Only one count was recorded for this clonotype. The chain is built from TRBV5-1 and TRBJ1-1; D perhaps matches TRBD1 (5 bases). The CDR3 runs to 13 residues. CDR1 is SGHRS and CDR2 is YFSETQ in the germline V gene. Trimming removed 5 bases from V and 5 bases from J, with 13 bases in between. CDR3 DNA: TGCGCCAGCAGGCATACAGGAGGAACTGAAGCTTTCTTT. Amino acids: CASRHTGGTEAFF.

CDR3 sequence reads: CASSPQNTREQYF. The CDR3 DNA sequence: TGTGCCAGCAGCCCCCAGAACACAAGAGAGCAGTACTTC. The V gene is TRBV4-2, the J gene TRBJ2-7; no definite D call. The V end was cut by 4 bases, the J end by 7 bases, with 14 bases between. This CDR3 is built from 13 residues. The V gene's germline CDR1 is LGHNA and CDR2 YNFKEQ.

The chain recombines TRBV3-1 with TRBJ1-2, with D hard to call. The CDR3 consists of 14 residues. Looked up from germline, CDR1 is LGHDT and CDR2 is YNNKEL (reference sequence). Trimming removed 4 bases at V and 7 bases at J, with 16 bases between. The CDR3 is CASSPSGEGGGYTF. The CDR3 DNA is TGTGCCAGCAGCCCATCAGGCGAGGGAGGTGGCTACACCTTC.

This chain joins TRBV25-1 and TRBJ1-2, with D possibly matching TRBD1 (6 bases). V was shortened by 4 bases and J by 2 bases, with 11 bases between the two germline ends. CDR1 MGHDK and CDR2 SYGVNS come from the germline V gene. There are 14 residues in the CDR3. CDR3 nucleotide sequence: TGTGCCAGCAGTGCTCAGGGGCCCAACTATGGCTACACCTTC. It specifies CASSAQGPNYGYTF.

The gene calls are TRBV19 and TRBJ1-1, with D perhaps matching TRBD1 (5 bases). This CDR3 contains 16 residues. Germline CDR1 and CDR2: LNHDA and SQIVND (reference sequence). V was shortened by 7 bases and J by 0 bases, with 18 bases between the two germline ends. CDR3 nucleotide sequence: TGTGCCAGTAACCCCGACCGACAGTATATGAACACTGAAGCTTTCTTT. This translates into CASNPDRQYMNTEAFF.

This rearrangement joins TRBV29-1 to TRBJ2-4; a possible D gene is TRBD2 (6 bases). Germline V gene data show CDR1 as SQVTM and CDR2 as ANQGSEA. The V and J ends lost 4 bases and 0 bases respectively, with 13 bases between them. The CDR3 loop spans 15 amino acids. In DNA, the CDR3 is TGCAGCGTTGCCCGAGCGGGCCTAGCCAAAAACATTCAGTACTTC. It translates to CSVARAGLAKNIQYF.

This clonotype was picked up one time. This chain connects TRBV3-1 to TRBJ1-2; no firm D call. This CDR3 has 16 amino acids. The germline gives CDR1 LGHDT, CDR2 YNNKEL (reference sequence). V was clipped by 0 bases and J by 2 bases, with 13 bases between them. In DNA, the CDR3 is TGTGCCAGCAGCCAAGAGGGCATCGGGCAAAACTATGGCTACACCTTC. Its translation is CASSQEGIGQNYGYTF.

The chain carries TRBV12-3 or TRBV12-4 and TRBJ2-6; 7 bases align to TRBD2. V lost 6 bases to trimming and J lost 0 bases; unmatched junction nucleotides: 17. The length of the CDR3 is 20 residues. The CDR3, as DNA: TGTGCCAGCAGCCTTAGGTCTTTGATCGGGGGGACCTCTGGGGCCAACGTCCTGACTTTC. As protein: CASSLRSLIGGTSGANVLTF.

This clonotype was counted a single time. The chain is built from TRBV12-3 or TRBV12-4 and TRBJ1-5, with D uncertain. CDR3 length equals 14 residues. The V end lost 1 base, the J end lost 3 bases, and 7 bases lay between the germline ends. The CDR3 here is CASSLGRHNQPQHF. The DNA of the CDR3 is TGTGCCAGCAGTTTAGGACGGCACAATCAGCCCCAGCATTTT.

V is TRBV5-1 and J is TRBJ1-1, with D uncertain. Trimming removed 0 bases at V and 6 bases at J, with 15 bases between. There are 15 residues in the CDR3. Germline lookup yields CDR1 SGHRS and CDR2 YFSETQ. The CDR3 is CASSLAEARNSEAFF. For the CDR3, the DNA is TGCGCCAGCAGCTTGGCCGAAGCACGCAACTCTGAAGCTTTCTTT.

The V call is TRBV25-1, the J call TRBJ2-7, with D tentatively TRBD2 (6 bases). This CDR3 comprises 14 residues. CDR1 MGHDK and CDR2 SYGVNS come from the germline V gene. Trimming left V 3 bases short and J 3 bases short, with 12 bases between. The CDR3 spells CASSDPSEYYEQYF. The CDR3 nucleotides are TGTGCCAGCAGTGATCCTAGCGAGTACTACGAGCAGTACTTC.

This clonotype appeared once. The chain employs TRBV25-1 and TRBJ2-1; no definite D call. V lost 3 bases, J lost 6 bases, and 9 bases lay in between. The CDR3 length is 13 residues. Germline V gene lookup returns CDR1 MGHDK and CDR2 SYGVNS. The CDR3 sequence is CASSDPRFNEQFF. CDR3 sequence (DNA): TGTGCCAGCAGTGACCCACGTTTCAATGAGCAGTTCTTC.

The gene calls are TRBV4-1 and TRBJ1-5; a weak D match, TRBD1 (5 bases). From germline, CDR1 is MGHRA and CDR2 YSYEKL. Trimming shortened V by 3 bases and J by 6 bases, and 15 bases separated the two germline ends. The CDR3 spans 15 residues. CDR3 DNA: TGCGCCAGCAGCCAGGGAGGGGAGTCCAGTCAGCCCCAGCATTTT. Translation gives CASSQGGESSQPQHF.

This clonotype was counted between two and nine times. This chain connects TRBV12-3 or TRBV12-4 to TRBJ2-1; TRBD2 aligns across 7 bases. The CDR3 length is 14 residues. V lost 4 bases and J lost 4; bases outside the gene matches: 4. The CDR3 spells CASSSSGAYNEQFF. In DNA form, the CDR3 reads TGTGCCAGCAGTTCTAGCGGAGCATACAATGAGCAGTTCTTC.

The chain joins TRBV2 to TRBJ2-7, with 10 nucleotides matching TRBD1. CDR1 is SNHLY and CDR2 is FYNNEI in the germline V gene. J was trimmed by 3 bases and V by 9 bases; bases with no gene match: 5. This CDR3 contains 13 residues. The CDR3 spells CARGRDRGYEQYF. CDR3 in DNA: TGTGCCAGAGGACGGGACAGGGGCTACGAGCAGTACTTC.

V gene TRBV30 combines with J gene TRBJ1-6, with no clear D. Germline CDR1 GTSNPN, CDR2 SVGIG (reference sequence). The CDR3 runs 15 residues. Trimming took off 3 bases at V and 8 bases at J, with 17 bases between the two ends. In DNA, the CDR3 is TGTGCCTGGAGGGGATGGCGGTTTCGGGATTCACCCCTCCACTTT. This gives the protein CAWRGWRFRDSPLHF.

The V and J genes are TRBV20-1 and TRBJ2-1; 9 nucleotides match TRBD2. Germline lookup yields CDR1 DFQATT and CDR2 SNEGSKA (reference sequence). The CDR3 runs to 14 residues. V shed 1 base and J 7 bases; nucleotides not matched to a gene: 5. As DNA, the CDR3 is TGCAGTGCTAGAGGGGATAGCGGGAGTAATGAGCAGTTCTTC. It translates to CSARGDSGSNEQFF.

This clonotype was seen only a few times. The genes are TRBV29-1 and TRBJ2-7; TRBD1 matches 7 bases. CDR1 is SQVTM, CDR2 ANQGSEA, per germline. Trimming removed 7 bases from V and 7 bases from J; junction bases left unmatched: 13. The CDR3 has 13 residues. DNA for the CDR3: TGCAGCGCAAGGGACAGCAACCCTGGAGAGCAGTACTTC. It yields the protein CSARDSNPGEQYF.

This chain joins TRBV5-6 and TRBJ2-6, with 7 bases lining up with TRBD1. Germline lookup yields CDR1 SGHDT and CDR2 YYEEEE. Trimming removed 5 bases from V and 0 bases from J; junction bases left unmatched: 8. There are 17 residues in the CDR3. The DNA of the CDR3 is TGTGCCAGCAGTTTACCGGGACAGATCTCTGGGGCCAACGTCCTGACTTTC. This sequence encodes CASSLPGQISGANVLTF.

The genes are TRBV4-3 and TRBJ2-7, with D possibly matching TRBD1 (5 bases). Trimming stripped 0 bases from V and 0 bases from J, with 9 bases between. The CDR3 is 15 amino acids. CDR1 and CDR2 from the germline V gene are LGHNA and YSLEER. The CDR3 nucleotides read TGCGCCAGCAGCCAAGATCACAGGAACTCCTACGAGCAGTACTTC. Translating it yields CASSQDHRNSYEQYF.